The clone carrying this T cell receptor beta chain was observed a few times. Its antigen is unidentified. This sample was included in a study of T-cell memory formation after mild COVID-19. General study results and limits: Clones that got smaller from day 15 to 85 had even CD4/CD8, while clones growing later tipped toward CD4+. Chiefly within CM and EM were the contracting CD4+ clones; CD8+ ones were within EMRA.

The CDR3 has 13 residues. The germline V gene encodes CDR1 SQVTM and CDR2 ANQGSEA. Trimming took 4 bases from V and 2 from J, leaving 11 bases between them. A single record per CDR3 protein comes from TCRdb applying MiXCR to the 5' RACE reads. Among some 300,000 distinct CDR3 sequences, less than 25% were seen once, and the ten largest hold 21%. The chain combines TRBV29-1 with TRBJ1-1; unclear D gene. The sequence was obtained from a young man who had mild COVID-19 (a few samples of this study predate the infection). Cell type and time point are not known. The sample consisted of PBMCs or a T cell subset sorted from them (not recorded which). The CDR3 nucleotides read TGCAGCGTTGGTACCGTACCTAACACTGAAGCTTTCTTT. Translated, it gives CSVGTVPNTEAFF.